The clone carrying this T cell receptor beta chain was recorded many times. What it binds is not known. Primers: 60 Vbeta forward and 13 Jbeta reverse. TCRdb keeps only in-frame clones here, not all; method: immunoSEQ multiplex PCR. Here the sample spans tens of thousands of clones, roughly two thirds being singletons. Germline assignment: CDR1 MNHNS and CDR2 SASEGT. J gave up 5 bases and V 4 bases, and 10 bases lay outside the gene matches. The CDR3 covers 16 residues. These data are taken from a study of cytomegalovirus exposure and HLA in healthy donors. Broader study findings: Available immune exposure information was restricted to CMV serostatus only.

Healthy bone marrow donors made up the cohort. The rearrangement joins TRBV6-1 to TRBJ2-3, with TRBD1 matching over 9 bases. The sequencing input was PBMCs. The receptor was derived from a man between 50 and 59 years old in good health and CMV-seronegative. CDR3 in DNA: TGTGCCAGCAGTGTCACCCGGGACAGGGTGAGAGATACGCAGTATTTT. This codes for CASSVTRDRVRDTQYF.